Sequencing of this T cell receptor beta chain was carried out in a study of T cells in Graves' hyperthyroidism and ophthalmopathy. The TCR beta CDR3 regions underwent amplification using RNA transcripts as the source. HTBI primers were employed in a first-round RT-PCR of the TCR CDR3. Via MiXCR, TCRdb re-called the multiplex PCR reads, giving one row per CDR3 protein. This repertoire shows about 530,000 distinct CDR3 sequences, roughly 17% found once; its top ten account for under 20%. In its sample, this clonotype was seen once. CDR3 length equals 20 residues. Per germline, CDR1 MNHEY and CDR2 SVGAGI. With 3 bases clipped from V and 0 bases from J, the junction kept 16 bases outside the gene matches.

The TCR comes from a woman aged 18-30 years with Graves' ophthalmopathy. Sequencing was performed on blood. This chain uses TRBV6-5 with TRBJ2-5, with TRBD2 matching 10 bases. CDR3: CASSYIGGTSVRGYQETQYF. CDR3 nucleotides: TGTGCCAGCAGTTATATCGGGGGGACTAGCGTCAGAGGGTACCAAGAGACCCAGTACTTC.